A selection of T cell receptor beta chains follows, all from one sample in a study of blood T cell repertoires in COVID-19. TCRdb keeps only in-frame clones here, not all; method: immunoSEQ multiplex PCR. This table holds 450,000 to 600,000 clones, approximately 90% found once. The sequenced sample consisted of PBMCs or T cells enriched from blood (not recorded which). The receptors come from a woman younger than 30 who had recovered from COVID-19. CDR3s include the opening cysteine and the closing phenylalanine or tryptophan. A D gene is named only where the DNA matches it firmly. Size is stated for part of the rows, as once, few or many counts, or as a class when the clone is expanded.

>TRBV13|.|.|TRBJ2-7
TGTGCCAGCAGCTCCGACTCTAGCTCCTACGAGCAGTACTTC
CASSSDSSSYEQYF
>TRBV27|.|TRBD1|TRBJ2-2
TGTGCCAGCAGTTTACGAGGGGGCCCGTGGACCGGGGAGCTGTTTTTT
CASSLRGGPWTGELFF
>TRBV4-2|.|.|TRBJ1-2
TGTGCCAGCAGCCAAGATCAGGGGCGAACGGACTATGGCTACACCTTC
CASSQDQGRTDYGYTF
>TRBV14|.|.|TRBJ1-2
TGTGCCAGCAGCCTTCAAAGGGGAGGGAACTATGGCTACACCTTC
CASSLQRGGNYGYTF
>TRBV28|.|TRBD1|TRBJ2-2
TGTGCCAGTCGACAGGGTGGGAACACCGGGGAGCTGTTTTTT
CASRQGGNTGELFF
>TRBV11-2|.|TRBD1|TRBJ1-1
TGTGCCAGCAGCCTCCCCCCCGGGACAGGGGGCAAGGCGGGCACTGAAGCTTTCTTT
CASSLPPGTGGKAGTEAFF
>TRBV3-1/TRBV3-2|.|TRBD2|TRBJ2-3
TGTGCCAGCAGATCTCGGGGGGGCACGCAGTATTTT
CASRSRGGTQYF
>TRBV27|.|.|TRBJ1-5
TGTGCCAGCAGTACTACAGGGTTCTCTCAGCCCCAGCATTTT
CASSTTGFSQPQHF
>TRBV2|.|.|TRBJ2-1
TGTGCCAGCAGGTACACTCCGACACCTACAGAAAACAATGAGCAGTTCTTC
CASRYTPTPTENNEQFF
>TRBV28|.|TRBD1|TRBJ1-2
TGTGCCAGCAGATACAGGGGGCTGGAAGGCTACACCTTC
CASRYRGLEGYTF
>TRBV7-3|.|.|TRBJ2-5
TGTGCCAGCAGCTTAAGGGAGAAAGAGACCCAGTACTTC
CASSLREKETQYF
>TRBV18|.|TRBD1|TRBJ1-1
TGTGCCAGCTCCATACGACCGGGACAGGGCGCCGAAGCTTTCTTT
CASSIRPGQGAEAFF
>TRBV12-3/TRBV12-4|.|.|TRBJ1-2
TGTGCCAGCAGTTTAATCGGGAGGTATGGCTACACCTTC
CASSLIGRYGYTF
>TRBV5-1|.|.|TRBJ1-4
TGCGCCAGCAGCCTACGGACAGCTAAAACTAATGAAAAACTGTTTTTT
CASSLRTAKTNEKLFF
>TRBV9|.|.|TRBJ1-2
TGTGCCAGCAGCCCGAGTACAGTTCCCTTCTATGGCTACACCTTC
CASSPSTVPFYGYTF
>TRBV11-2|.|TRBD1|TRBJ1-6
TGTGCCAGCAGCACGACAGGGTATAATTCACCCCTCCACTTT
CASSTTGYNSPLHF
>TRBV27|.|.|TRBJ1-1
TGTGCCAGCAGCTCGACAGGATTTAGGGCTTTCTTT
CASSSTGFRAFF
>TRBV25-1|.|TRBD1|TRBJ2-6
TGTGCCAGCAGTACGACAGGGACCAACGTCCTGACTTTC
CASSTTGTNVLTF
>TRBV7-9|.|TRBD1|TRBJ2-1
TGTGCCAGCAGCTTAGACCAGGGGGCGGGCAATGAGCAGTTCTTC
CASSLDQGAGNEQFF
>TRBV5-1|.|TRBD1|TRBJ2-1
TGCGCCAGCAGCTCGGGACAGGGTTACGGTGAGCAGTTCTTC
CASSSGQGYGEQFF
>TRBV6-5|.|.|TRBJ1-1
TGTGCCAGCAGTCGTGACATGGCGACTGAAGCTTTCTTT
CASSRDMATEAFF
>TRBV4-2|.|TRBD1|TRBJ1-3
TGTGCCAGCAGCCAAGGGGACAGGGCCATATATTTT
CASSQGDRAIYF
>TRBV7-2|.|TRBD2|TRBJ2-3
TGTGCCAGCAGTTCCCCGGGGGGGGATAGAGATACGCAGTATTTT
CASSSPGGDRDTQYF
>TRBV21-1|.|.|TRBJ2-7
TGTGCCAGCAGCAAAGATACGACAGGGGGGAACTTC
CASSKDTTGGNF
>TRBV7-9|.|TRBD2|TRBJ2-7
TGTGCCAGCAGCTTAGGACTAGCGGGGGTATTAAACGAGCAGTACTTC
CASSLGLAGVLNEQYF
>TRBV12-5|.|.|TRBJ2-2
TGTGCTAGTGGTATCCAGGGAGGGGAGCTGTTTTTT
CASGIQGGELFF
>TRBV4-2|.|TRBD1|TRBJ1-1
TGTGCCAGCAGCCAAGATGTGGACAGGGGGATCACTGAAGCTTTCTTT
CASSQDVDRGITEAFF
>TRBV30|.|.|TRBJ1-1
TGTGCCTGGAGTATAAGCGATATGAACACTGAAGCTTTCTTT
CAWSISDMNTEAFF
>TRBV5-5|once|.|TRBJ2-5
TGTGCCAGCAGCTTGGACGGGACACCTCAAGAGACCCAGTACTTC
CASSLDGTPQETQYF
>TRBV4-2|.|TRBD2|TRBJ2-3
TGTGCCAGCAGCCAAGAATGGATAGCGGGGGGTAGCACAGATACGCAGTATTTT
CASSQEWIAGGSTDTQYF
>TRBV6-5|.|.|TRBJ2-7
TGTGCCAGCAGTTACAGAGGTTATGGCTCCTACGAGCAGTACTTC
CASSYRGYGSYEQYF
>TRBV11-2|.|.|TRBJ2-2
TGTGCCAGCAGCATAGACCGTGCGGCCGGAAACACCGGGGAGCTGTTTTTT
CASSIDRAAGNTGELFF
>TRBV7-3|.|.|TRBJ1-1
TGTGCCAGCAGCCCAACGGGACAAACAGACACTGAAGCTTTCTTT
CASSPTGQTDTEAFF
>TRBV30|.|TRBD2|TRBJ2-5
TGTGCCGGCGGGGGGCGAGAGACCCAGTACTTC
CAGGGRETQYF
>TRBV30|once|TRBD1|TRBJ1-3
TGTGCCTGGAGTGTATTTACAGGGGCTGGAAACACCATATATTTT
CAWSVFTGAGNTIYF
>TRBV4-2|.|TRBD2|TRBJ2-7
TGTGCCAGCAGCCAAGGGGCAGGGACTAACTACGAGCAGTACTTC
CASSQGAGTNYEQYF
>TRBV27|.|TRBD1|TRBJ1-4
TGTGCCAGCAGTCTACAGGGGGCTAATGAAAAACTGTTTTTT
CASSLQGANEKLFF
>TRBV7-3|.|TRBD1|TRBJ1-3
TGTGCCAGCAGCTTACAGGGGGCCTCTGGAAACACCATATATTTT
CASSLQGASGNTIYF
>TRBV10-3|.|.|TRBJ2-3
TGTGCCATCAGTGGCAGGGTCAGAGATACGCAGTATTTT
CAISGRVRDTQYF
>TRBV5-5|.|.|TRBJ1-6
TGTGCCAGCAGCTTGAGCAGGAGGGATGGACGCTCACCCCTCCACTTT
CASSLSRRDGRSPLHF
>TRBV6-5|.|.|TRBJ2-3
TGTGCCAGCGGGACTGGGTACACAGATACGCAGTATTTT
CASGTGYTDTQYF
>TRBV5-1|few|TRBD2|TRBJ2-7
TGCGCCAGCAGCACACGGCTCACTAGCGGGGGGCCGTACGAGCAGTACTTC
CASSTRLTSGGPYEQYF
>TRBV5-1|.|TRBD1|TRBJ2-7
TGCGCCAGCAGCCCGCGACCCACGGGACAGGTTACCTACGAGCAGTACTTC
CASSPRPTGQVTYEQYF
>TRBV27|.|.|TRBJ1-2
TGTGCCAGCAGTTTAACAGGGAATGGGTTTGTAAGCTATGGCTACACCTTC
CASSLTGNGFVSYGYTF
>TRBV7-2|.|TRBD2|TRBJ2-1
TGTGCCAGCAGCTTATCCGGGGGGATCTACAATGAGCAGTTCTTC
CASSLSGGIYNEQFF
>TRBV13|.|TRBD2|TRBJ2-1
TGTGCCAGCAGCCCAAGGATCTCTAGCGGGGGCACCTACAATGAGCAGTTCTTC
CASSPRISSGGTYNEQFF
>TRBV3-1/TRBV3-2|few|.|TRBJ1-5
TGTGCCAGCAGCCAAGATCTTGCGGGGGTGGGACAGCCCCAGCATTTT
CASSQDLAGVGQPQHF
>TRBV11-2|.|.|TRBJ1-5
TGTGCCAGCAGCCAGGGGACGGGATTCAGGCAGCCCCAGCATTTT
CASSQGTGFRQPQHF
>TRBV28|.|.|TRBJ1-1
TGTGCCAGCAGTCCCGAAGAGGACACTGAAGCTTTCTTT
CASSPEEDTEAFF
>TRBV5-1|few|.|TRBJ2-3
TGCGCCAGCAGCTTGCTCGGGGAGGGCACAGATACGCAGTATTTT
CASSLLGEGTDTQYF
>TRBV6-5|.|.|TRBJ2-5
TGTGCCAGCAGTTACGCAGGGATACCGACCCAGTACTTC
CASSYAGIPTQYF
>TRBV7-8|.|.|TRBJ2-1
TGTGCCAGCAGCTTATCCAGCGTATACAATGAGCAGTTCTTC
CASSLSSVYNEQFF
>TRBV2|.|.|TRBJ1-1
TGTGCCAGCGAGGACACAAACACTGAAGCTTTCTTT
CASEDTNTEAFF